This TCR beta chain derives from a study of neoadjuvant anti-PD-1 for oral cavity cancer. The CDR3 consists of 16 residues. CDR1 and CDR2 from the germline V gene are SNHLY and FYNNEI. The ends lost 4 bases at V and 7 bases at J; junction bases unmatched: 9. TCRdb's copy holds only in-frame clones and misses some; the assay was immunoSEQ multiplex PCR. The sample includes some 12,000 clones, 71% of them seen just once. This sample's time point: after neoadjuvant nivolumab, at surgical resection. Patients were newly diagnosed with stage II-IVA oral cavity squamous cell carcinoma without prior systemic or radiation treatment. The patients had HPV-negative, locally advanced oral cavity squamous cell carcinoma.

This clonotype was obtained from a person aged 35-79 years with oral cavity squamous cell carcinoma. The V and J genes are TRBV2 and TRBJ2-1, with TRBD2 identical over 11 bases. Source: PBMCs, taken after nivolumab (anti-PD-1) treatment. The CDR3 DNA reads as TGTGCCAGCAGTGCCTCGACTAGCGGGATTAGAAATGAGCAGTTCTTC. It is translated as CASSASTSGIRNEQFF.